This T cell receptor (beta chain) appears in the sequencing data of a study of CD8+CD57+ T cells in acquired aplastic anemia. Study overall: Recorded DNA amounts for sorted CD4+ and CD8+ cells had an average of about 3 ug.

Study-wide points: A set of roughly 27 CD8+ CDR3 sequences was shared between patients and controls, and these sequences appeared highly expressed in patients.

Patients sequenced had flow cytometry evidence of CD8+CD57+ cell expansion. The patients all had a severe acquired aplastic anemia diagnosis. By the time of blood sampling, patients had still received no therapy. About this clonotype itself: The antigen is not known.

Trimming took 5 bases from V and 4 from J; bases not matched to a gene: 4. This CDR3 spans 12 amino acids. CDR1 is SQVTM, CDR2 ANQGSEA, per germline. The study profiled TCR beta VDJ and CDR3 using genomic DNA as template. TCRdb re-called the reads through MiXCR, storing one row per CDR3 protein. The sample comprises roughly 200,000 distinct CDR3 sequences, 65% of which are singletons, and roughly 50% rests with the top ten. Sequencing was performed on sorted CD4+, CD8+, or CD8+CD57+ T cells (not recorded which) from PBMCs. This TCR derives from a human donor with aplastic anemia. The rearrangement uses TRBV29-1 and TRBJ2-7; 8 nucleotides line up with TRBD1. The CDR3 bases are TGCAGCGTTTGGCAGGGGGCTTACGAGCAGTACTTC. It yields the protein CSVWQGAYEQYF.